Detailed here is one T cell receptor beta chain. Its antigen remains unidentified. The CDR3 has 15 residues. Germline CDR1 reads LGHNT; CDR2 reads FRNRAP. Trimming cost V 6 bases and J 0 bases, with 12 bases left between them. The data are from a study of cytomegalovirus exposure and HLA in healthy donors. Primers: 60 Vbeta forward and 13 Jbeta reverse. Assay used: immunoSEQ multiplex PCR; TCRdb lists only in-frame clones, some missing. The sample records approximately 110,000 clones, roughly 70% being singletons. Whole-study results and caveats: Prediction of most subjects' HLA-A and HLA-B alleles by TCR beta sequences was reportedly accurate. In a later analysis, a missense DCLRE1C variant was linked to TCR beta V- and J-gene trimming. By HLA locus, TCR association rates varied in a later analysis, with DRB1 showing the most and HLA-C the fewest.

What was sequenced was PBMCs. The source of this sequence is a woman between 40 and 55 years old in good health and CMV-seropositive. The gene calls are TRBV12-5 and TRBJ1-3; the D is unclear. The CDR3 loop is CASGTQAYSGNTIYF. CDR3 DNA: TGTGCTAGTGGCACACAAGCGTACTCTGGAAACACCATATATTTT.